This T cell receptor (beta chain) was profiled in a study of blood T cell repertoires in COVID-19. Across the whole study: T cells, B-cell-depleted T cells, or PBMCs supplied cDNA or gDNA.

Trimming took 4 bases from V and 1 from J; bases not matched to a gene: 2. The CDR3 consists of 16 residues. The V gene's germline CDR1 is LGHDT and CDR2 YNNKEL (reference sequence). This table comes from immunoSEQ multiplex PCR, and its TCRdb copy is limited to in-frame clones, with some not included. This sample carries approximately 290,000 clones, 84% of them seen once, and the ten largest clones take around 14%. The clonotype was recovered from a person between 65 and 79 years old with COVID-19, enrolled during active disease. The genes are TRBV3-1 (or the pseudogene TRBV3-2) and TRBJ2-3; 13 positions agree with TRBD2. Sequencing was performed on peripheral blood. The CDR3 reads CASSPTSGGGTDTQYF. The CDR3 DNA is TGTGCCAGCAGCCCCACTAGCGGGGGGGGCACAGATACGCAGTATTTT.